These 16 T cell receptor beta chains were all obtained from the same sample, sequenced in a study of technical replicates of blood from several donors. Here immunoSEQ multiplex PCR was the method, and the copy in TCRdb shows in-frame clones only, minus some. Of 55,000 to 70,000 clones listed, roughly 89% were seen once; the top ten hold around 4.4%. Sequencing used PBMCs. Receptors originate from a human donor in good health. Some clones in this sample may be carry-over from other donors' samples.

J is TRBJ1-1 and V is TRBV9; D not certain. The V end lost 0 bases, the J end lost 3 bases, and 6 bases lay between the germline ends. CDR3 length: 13 amino acids. Germline CDR1 is SGDLS and CDR2 is YYNGEE. The CDR3 is CASSVVSDTEAFF. The CDR3 DNA is TGTGCCAGCAGCGTAGTTTCAGACACTGAAGCTTTCTTT.

This chain uses TRBV7-2 with TRBJ2-5; D may be TRBD1 (5 bases). Germline V gene lookup returns CDR1 SGHTA and CDR2 FQGNSA. The V end was cut by 0 bases, the J end by 6 bases, with 11 bases between. The CDR3 is 14 residues long. The chain's CDR3 is CASSLAGDGKTQYF. Here the CDR3 DNA reads TGTGCCAGCAGCTTAGCAGGGGATGGGAAGACCCAGTACTTC.

V gene TRBV5-6 combines with J gene TRBJ2-3, with TRBD2 identical over 8 bases. The V gene end was trimmed by 4 bases and the J gene end by 7 bases; junction bases not matched to a gene: 14. The CDR3 covers 16 residues. In germline, CDR1 is SGHDT, CDR2 YYEEEE. CDR3 sequence reads: CASSRGRGGSRNTQYF. CDR3 sequence (DNA): TGTGCCAGCAGCCGAGGGCGCGGGGGGAGCCGGAATACGCAGTATTTT.

The rearrangement uses TRBV18 and TRBJ1-1, with a possible D match to TRBD1 (5 bases). The germline V and J ends were trimmed by 4 bases and 1 base, with 7 bases remaining between them. Germline CDR1 KGHSH, CDR2 LQKENI. The CDR3 has 13 amino acids. The CDR3 nucleotides are TGTGCCAGCTCACGGGGGGGGAACACTGAAGCTTTCTTT. This translates into CASSRGGNTEAFF.

A single count supports this clone. The V call is TRBV6-6, the J call TRBJ1-1; D call uncertain. Germline-derived CDR1 and CDR2 are MNHNY and SVGAGI (reference sequence). This CDR3 region has 13 residues. The ends were cut back, 2 bases at V and 3 bases at J, with 7 bases in the middle. In DNA form, the CDR3 reads TGTGCCAGCAGTTACCAGGCTGACACTGAAGCTTTCTTT. Amino acid sequence: CASSYQADTEAFF.

The CDR3, as DNA: TGCGCCAGCAGCCAAACTAGCGGGAGTTGGAATGAGCAGTTCTTC. This codes for CASSQTSGSWNEQFF. This chain uses TRBV4-1 with TRBJ2-1, with 11 bases that match TRBD2. Germline V CDR1 and CDR2: MGHRA, YSYEKL. The CDR3 extends over 15 amino acids. The V and J ends lost 2 bases and 7 bases, in that order; junction bases with no gene match: 4.

The genes are TRBV15 and TRBJ2-3, with D possibly TRBD2 on 6 matching bases. Trimming removed 3 bases from V and 0 bases from J, with 16 bases in between. The CDR3 is 17 residues long. Germline assignment: CDR1 LNHNV and CDR2 YYDKDF (reference sequence). This CDR3 reads CATSRALGGASTDTQYF. The CDR3 bases are TGTGCCACCAGCAGGGCGCTCGGCGGGGCTAGCACAGATACGCAGTATTTT. Supplemented by reference TRBV15 and TRBJ2-3, the full variable domain reads DAMVIQNPRYQVTQFGKPVTLSCSQTLNHNVMYWYQQKSSQAPKLLFHYYDKDFNNEADTPDNFQSRRPNTSFCFLDIRSPGLGDTAMYLCATSRALGGASTDTQYFGPGTRLTVL.

The rearrangement joins TRBV19 to TRBJ2-7; 7 positions agree with TRBD2. Per the germline V gene, CDR1 is LNHDA and CDR2 is SQIVND (reference sequence). The CDR3 runs to 16 residues. The ends lost 6 bases at V and 2 bases at J; junction bases unmatched: 13. The CDR3 loop reads CASRPFASGPTYEQYF. CDR3 DNA: TGTGCCAGTAGGCCCTTCGCTAGCGGTCCTACCTACGAGCAGTACTTC.

The V call is TRBV7-9, the J call TRBJ1-2; weak D call: TRBD1 (6 bases). The CDR3 extends over 13 amino acids. The V end lost 6 bases, the J end lost 3 bases, and 11 bases lay between the germline ends. Germline V lookup: CDR1 SEHNR, CDR2 FQNEAQ (reference sequence). CDR3 bases: TGTGCCAGCAGGAATACAGGGCACTATGGCTACACCTTC. The encoded protein is CASRNTGHYGYTF.

J is TRBJ2-5 and V is TRBV7-7; the match to TRBD2 covers 7 bases. The CDR3 has 14 amino acids. Looked up from germline, CDR1 is SSHAT and CDR2 is FNYEAQ (reference sequence). The trim removed 5 bases at V and 1 base at J, leaving 4 bases unmatched. CDR3 DNA: TGTGCCAGCAGCCAAGGACTAGTCCAAGAGACCCAGTACTTC. This gives the protein CASSQGLVQETQYF.

Worth noting for this clone: The sample has other DNA sequences that encode this CDR3 too. V is TRBV7-9 and J is TRBJ2-7; 10 bases are shared with TRBD2. The CDR3 covers 15 residues. Germline V CDR1 and CDR2: SEHNR, FQNEAQ (reference sequence). After removal of 0 bases from V and 2 bases from J, the junction contained 1 base not matched to a gene. CDR3 loop: CASSLASGGTYEQYF. CDR3 nucleotides: TGTGCCAGCAGCTTAGCTAGCGGGGGGACCTACGAGCAGTACTTC.

The chain joins TRBV9 to TRBJ2-2; TRBD2 agrees at 8 bases. Per the germline V gene, CDR1 is SGDLS and CDR2 is YYNGEE. Unmatched junction bases numbered 12, after V lost 4 bases and J lost 4 bases. The CDR3 is made up of 17 amino acids. CDR3 sequence reads: CASSPHLREGGTGELFF. The CDR3 region has the DNA TGTGCCAGCAGCCCGCATCTACGGGAGGGTGGCACCGGGGAGCTGTTTTTT.

The rearrangement uses TRBV6-1 and TRBJ1-6; D gene unclear. The germline V and J ends were trimmed by 1 base and 8 bases, with 6 bases remaining between them. The CDR3 length is 13 residues. The germline V gene has CDR1 MNHNS and CDR2 SASEGT. The CDR3 region has the DNA TGTGCCAGCAGTGAAGGTCTATATTCACCCCTCCACTTT. Amino acids: CASSEGLYSPLHF.

This sequence joins TRBV13 and TRBJ1-2, with D possibly TRBD1 on 6 matching bases. Germline V gives CDR1 PRHDT, CDR2 FYEKMQ (reference sequence). The V end was cut by 4 bases, the J end by 4 bases, with 19 bases between. This CDR3 contains 16 residues. The DNA for the CDR3 is TGTGCCAGCAGCTCCCCGGGCGGGGGGCGCGTCTATGGCTACACCTTC. It yields the protein CASSSPGGGRVYGYTF.

The chain's CDR3 is CATKTGYGYTF. The CDR3 nucleotides are TGCGCCACCAAGACAGGATATGGCTACACCTTC. The chain links TRBV5-1 to TRBJ1-2; D may be TRBD1 (6 bases). Looked up from germline, CDR1 is SGHRS and CDR2 is YFSETQ. CDR3 size: 11 residues. V lost 9 bases to trimming and J lost 5 bases, with 11 bases between them.

The CDR3 DNA reads as TGCAGCGTAGCCGACAGGGGACCCCCCACCTTC. Its protein is CSVADRGPPTF. The chain is built from TRBV29-1 and TRBJ1-2; TRBD1 agrees at 8 bases. With V trimmed by 6 bases and J by 13 bases, 10 bases remained unmatched. This CDR3 comprises 11 residues. Germline V gene sequence: CDR1 SQVTM, CDR2 ANQGSEA. The full variable domain, completed using reference TRBV29-1 and TRBJ1-2, is SAVISQKPSRDICQRGTSLTIQCQVDSQVTMMFWYRQQPGQSLTLIATANQGSEATYESGFVIDKFPISRPNLTFSTLTVSNMSPEDSSIYLCSVADRGPPTFGSGTRLTVV.